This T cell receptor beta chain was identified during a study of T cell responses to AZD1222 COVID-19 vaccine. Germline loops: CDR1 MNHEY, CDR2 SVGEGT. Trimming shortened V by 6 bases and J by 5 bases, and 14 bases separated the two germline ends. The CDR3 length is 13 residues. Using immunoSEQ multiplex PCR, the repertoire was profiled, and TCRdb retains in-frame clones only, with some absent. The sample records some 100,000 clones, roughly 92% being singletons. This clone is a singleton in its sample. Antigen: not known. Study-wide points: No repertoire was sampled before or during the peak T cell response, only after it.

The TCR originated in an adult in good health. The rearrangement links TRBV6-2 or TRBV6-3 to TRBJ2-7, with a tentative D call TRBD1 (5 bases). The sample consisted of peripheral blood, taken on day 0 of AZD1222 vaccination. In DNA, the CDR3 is TGTGCCAGCAGCTTTGGGGCACGGAACGAGCAGTACTTC. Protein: CASSFGARNEQYF.